These 28 T cell receptor beta chains were sequenced from one sample in a study of shared clonotypes between healthy human individuals (dated by TCRdb to about 2020). The library was generated by the immunoSEQ multiplex PCR assay. TCRdb took over this immuneACCESS table, retaining in-frame rearrangements with V and J assigned. Such tables are incomplete; in checked studies, under half of the missing clones stem from an unresolved V gene, and the remainder is unexplained. The sample data list over 1.5 million clones, and around 98% of these were observed just once. The ten largest make up 0.4% to 0.55% of the sample. The sample consisted of naive CD4+ T cells sorted from blood. The cell subset or site label, as the study defines it: CD45RA+ positively selected. The receptor source for this set is a man aged 30 to 45 in good health.

This clone was counted once. V is TRBV4-1 and J is TRBJ2-1; TRBD2 agrees at 10 bases. The germline gives CDR1 MGHRA, CDR2 YSYEKL. V was clipped by 6 bases and J by 7 bases; unmatched bases: 18. The CDR3 contains 18 residues. CDR3 protein: CASSSRSTGTSEWNEQFF. DNA for the CDR3: TGCGCCAGCAGTTCTCGCTCTACAGGGACTAGCGAGTGGAATGAGCAGTTCTTC.

This clone was picked up one time. The J gene is TRBJ1-1, the V gene TRBV28; TRBD1 might be the D (6 bases). CDR1 and CDR2 (germline): MDHEN, SYDVKM. The V end was cut by 5 bases, the J end by 2 bases, with 15 bases between. The CDR3 extends over 15 amino acids. The CDR3 nucleotides are TGTGCCAGCAGTCCCTACGGGGGCCTCAACACTGAAGCTTTCTTT. The encoded protein is CASSPYGGLNTEAFF.

The rearrangement joins TRBV9 to TRBJ2-2; 8 bases match TRBD1. Per the germline V gene, CDR1 is SGDLS and CDR2 is YYNGEE. The V gene end was trimmed by 2 bases and the J gene end by 7 bases; junction bases not matched to a gene: 7. The CDR3 has 15 amino acids. The CDR3 is CASSVDRAFLGELFF. For the CDR3, the DNA is TGTGCCAGCAGCGTGGACAGGGCTTTTCTCGGGGAGCTGTTTTTT.

The rearrangement joins TRBV7-9 to TRBJ2-3; TRBD2 aligns across 9 bases. V trimming: 5 bases; J trimming: 2 bases; junction bases outside the gene matches: 17. CDR1 and CDR2 (germline): SEHNR, FQNEAQ (reference sequence). The CDR3 runs to 19 residues. In nucleotides, the CDR3 is TGTGCCAGCAGCCGCGCTCATGTGTGGACTAGCGCCTCCACAGATACGCAGTATTTT. Translated: CASSRAHVWTSASTDTQYF.

The CDR3 here is CASSLAAKNIQYF. The CDR3 nucleotides are TGCGCCAGCAGCTTGGCGGCCAAAAACATTCAGTACTTC. The J gene is TRBJ2-4, the V gene TRBV5-1; no clear D gene. The CDR3 length is 13 residues. Deletions cut 0 bases from V and 1 base from J, with 2 bases between. Germline-derived CDR1 and CDR2 are SGHRS and YFSETQ.

This sequence joins TRBV9 and TRBJ2-3; 8 bases map to TRBD1. The CDR3 sequence is 16 residues long. After removal of 4 bases from V and 1 base from J, the junction contained 8 bases not matched to a gene. CDR1 SGDLS and CDR2 YYNGEE come from the germline V gene. The CDR3 nucleotides are TGTGCCAGCAGCATCAGCCAGGGGGCAGGCACAGATACGCAGTATTTT. This encodes CASSISQGAGTDTQYF.

This sequence joins TRBV6-5 and TRBJ1-4, with unresolved D. The CDR3 loop spans 15 amino acids. CDR1 MNHEY and CDR2 SVGAGI come from the germline V gene. V lost 7 bases to trimming and J lost 0 bases, with 12 bases between them. CDR3 protein: CASNPVPATNEKLFF. The CDR3 DNA reads TGTGCCAGCAATCCCGTGCCGGCAACTAATGAAAAACTGTTTTTT.

With regard to this clone: This sample includes further DNA sequences coding for the same CDR3. This chain joins TRBV9 and TRBJ1-5; D gene unclear. The CDR3 consists of 13 residues. From germline, CDR1 is SGDLS and CDR2 YYNGEE. Deletions cut 2 bases from V and 2 bases from J, with 5 bases between. The CDR3 region is CASSVSGNQPQHF. CDR3 in DNA: TGTGCCAGCAGCGTTAGTGGCAATCAGCCCCAGCATTTT.

This chain links TRBV5-1 with TRBJ2-5, with TRBD2 matching over 13 bases. V lost 3 bases, J lost 5 bases, and 7 bases stayed unmatched. This CDR3 is 16 amino acids long. The germline CDR1 and CDR2 sequences are SGHRS and YFSETQ. CDR3 sequence reads: CASSSGTSGKRETQYF. The CDR3, as DNA: TGCGCCAGCAGCTCGGGGACTAGCGGGAAAAGGGAGACCCAGTACTTC.

V gene TRBV6-5 combines with J gene TRBJ2-3; 12 nucleotides line up with TRBD2. There are 16 residues in the CDR3. Germline V gene data show CDR1 as MNHEY and CDR2 as SVGAGI. After removal of 4 bases from V and 4 bases from J, the junction contained 6 bases not matched to a gene. The CDR3 DNA sequence: TGTGCCAGCAGTTTAGGACTAGCGGGATCCCCAGATACGCAGTATTTT. Translation gives CASSLGLAGSPDTQYF.

This chain links TRBV21-1 with TRBJ1-2. TRBV21-1 has pseudogene status. CDR3 length equals 14 residues. The CDR3 region has the DNA TGTGCCAGCAGCAAAATGGGTCTGGGAGGAGGCTACACCTTC. Amino acids: CASSKMGLGGGYTF.

The V call is TRBV29-1, the J call TRBJ2-7, with D possibly being TRBD1 (8 bases). Germline V gives CDR1 SQVTM, CDR2 ANQGSEA. The CDR3 contains 15 residues. V was pared by 6 bases and J by 1 base, with 19 bases between. CDR3 region: CSVHSTGGVSYEQYF. The CDR3 DNA reads TGCAGCGTCCACAGTACAGGGGGGGTATCCTACGAGCAGTACTTC.

The V and J genes are TRBV2 and TRBJ2-2; TRBD2 aligns across 9 bases. The CDR3 length is 14 residues. V dropped 7 bases and J dropped 5; count of bases not matched to a gene: 5. Germline loops: CDR1 SNHLY, CDR2 FYNNEI. The CDR3 spells CASKGGRGTGELFF. The CDR3 nucleotides are TGTGCCAGCAAAGGCGGGAGGGGGACCGGGGAGCTGTTTTTT.

The chain combines TRBV5-8 with TRBJ2-2, with D possibly being TRBD2 (5 bases). The CDR3 contains 16 residues. CDR1 and CDR2 from the germline V gene are SGHTS and YDEGEE. Between the trimmed V and J ends, which lost 0 bases and 0 bases, there was a span of 9 bases. This chain's CDR3 is CASSLGRGTNTGELFF. In DNA form, the CDR3 reads TGTGCCAGCAGCTTGGGTCGGGGAACGAACACCGGGGAGCTGTTTTTT.

The genes are TRBV6-5 and TRBJ2-7; D is uncertain. Trimming left V 5 bases short and J 6 bases short, with 17 bases between. Germline loops: CDR1 MNHEY, CDR2 SVGAGI. CDR3 length equals 14 residues. CDR3 DNA: TGTGCCAGCAGTACCCCACATTATAGGAGCGAGCAGTACTTC. It translates to CASSTPHYRSEQYF.

This chain links TRBV11-1 with TRBJ2-7; D is perhaps TRBD1 (6 bases). The V end lost 3 bases, the J end lost 2 bases, and 14 bases lay between the germline ends. The V gene's germline CDR1 is SGHAT and CDR2 FQDESV (reference sequence). The CDR3 runs to 15 residues. CDR3 residues: CASSLGTTETYEQYF. CDR3 DNA: TGTGCCAGCAGCTTGGGGACAACAGAAACCTACGAGCAGTACTTC.

The rearrangement uses TRBV7-2 and TRBJ1-3, with 9 positions matching TRBD1. With 6 bases clipped from V and 3 bases from J, the junction kept 6 bases outside the gene matches. Per germline, CDR1 SGHTA and CDR2 FQGNSA. The CDR3 consists of 15 residues. In DNA, the CDR3 is TGTGCCAGCAGTTTGGACAGGGGATATGGAAACACCATATATTTT. This translates into CASSLDRGYGNTIYF.

This chain connects TRBV7-2 to TRBJ2-1, with D perhaps matching TRBD1 (7 bases). There are 15 residues in the CDR3. Trimming left V 2 bases short and J 3 bases short, with 11 bases between. Per germline, CDR1 SGHTA and CDR2 FQGNSA. CDR3 coding DNA: TGTGCCAGCAGCTTAACAGGGGAGGTCTACAATGAGCAGTTCTTC. This encodes CASSLTGEVYNEQFF.

J is TRBJ1-5 and V is TRBV7-9; no reliable D call. The CDR3 extends over 15 amino acids. CDR1 and CDR2 from the germline V gene are SEHNR and FQNEAQ (reference sequence). V lost 5 bases, J lost 0 bases, and 11 bases lay in between. CDR3 nucleotide sequence: TGTGCCAGCAGCCACCAAGGACCTAGCAATCAGCCCCAGCATTTT. This gives the protein CASSHQGPSNQPQHF.

This clone showed up just once. The V call is TRBV27, the J call TRBJ2-1; D is unclear. The CDR3 has 13 amino acids. Germline V gene data show CDR1 as MNHEY and CDR2 as SMNVEV (reference sequence). Trimming took 3 bases from V and 5 from J, leaving 8 bases between them. CDR3 residues: CASSFGRNNEQFF. Here the CDR3 DNA reads TGTGCCAGCAGTTTTGGCAGAAACAATGAGCAGTTCTTC.

This chain connects TRBV10-2 to TRBJ1-4, with 9 bases matching TRBD1. The CDR3 is made up of 17 amino acids. Germline V gene lookup returns CDR1 WSHSY and CDR2 SAAADI. The V segment lost 0 bases and the J segment 5 bases; nucleotides outside the gene matches: 7. The CDR3 DNA follows: TGCGCCAGCAGTGAGTCTTTAGGGACAGGGCAAAATGAAAAACTGTTTTTT. Its protein is CASSESLGTGQNEKLFF.

This clone was recorded once. V and J are TRBV28 and TRBJ2-5, with 11 positions matching TRBD1. With V trimmed by 6 bases and J by 5 bases, 8 bases remained unmatched. The CDR3 is 15 residues long. Per germline, CDR1 MDHEN and CDR2 SYDVKM. The CDR3 sequence is CASRAGTGGAETQYF. For the CDR3, the DNA is TGTGCCAGCAGGGCCGGGACAGGGGGGGCGGAGACCCAGTACTTC.

Only one count was recorded for this clone. This rearrangement joins TRBV27 to TRBJ2-3, with 13 bases identical to TRBD2. This CDR3 contains 17 residues. The ends lost 1 base at V and 5 bases at J; junction bases unmatched: 6. CDR1 is MNHEY, CDR2 SMNVEV, per germline (reference sequence). The CDR3 protein is CASSLLGLAGPLDTQYF. The CDR3, as DNA: TGTGCCAGCAGTTTATTGGGACTAGCGGGACCTTTAGATACGCAGTATTTT.

The chain uses TRBV11-3 and TRBJ2-7; 9 bases are shared with TRBD1. Germline CDR1 is SGHNT and CDR2 is YENEEA. The CDR3 runs to 12 residues. V gave up 5 bases and J gave up 7 bases; unmatched junction bases: 3. DNA for the CDR3: TGTGCCAGCAGCCTGACAGGGGGAGAGCAGTACTTC. Translation gives CASSLTGGEQYF.

The chain carries TRBV29-1 and TRBJ2-4; maybe TRBD1 (6 bases). V lost 2 bases, J lost 8 bases, and 10 bases lay in between. The CDR3 covers 12 residues. The germline CDR1 and CDR2 sequences are SQVTM and ANQGSEA. The CDR3 nucleotides read TGCAGCGTTGAAACAGGGTCGGACATTCAGTACTTC. This translates into CSVETGSDIQYF.

V gene TRBV7-2 combines with J gene TRBJ2-3; no clear D. Deletions cut 5 bases from V and 3 bases from J, with 15 bases between. CDR1 is SGHTA and CDR2 is FQGNSA in the germline V gene. The CDR3 sequence is 15 residues long. The CDR3 sequence is CASSPRASGTDTQYF. For the CDR3, the DNA is TGTGCCAGCAGCCCCCGGGCGTCCGGGACAGATACGCAGTATTTT.

This clone has just a few counts. V gene TRBV27 combines with J gene TRBJ2-7; D is perhaps TRBD1 or TRBD2 (5 bases each). The germline V gene has CDR1 MNHEY and CDR2 SMNVEV (reference sequence). This CDR3 is built from 12 residues. Trimming stripped 11 bases from V and 1 base from J, with 12 bases between. The CDR3 nucleotides are TGTGCCGTCACCGGGGCTTCCTACGAGCAGTACTTC. Amino acids: CAVTGASYEQYF.

The rearrangement links TRBV5-8 to TRBJ2-1; D uncertain. This CDR3 region has 10 residues. Germline V gene sequence: CDR1 SGHTS, CDR2 YDEGEE. Between the trimmed V and J ends, which lost 10 bases and 9 bases, there was a span of 11 bases. Written as DNA, the CDR3 is TGTGCCGGGTGGTATCTTGAGCAGTTCTTC. Encoded protein: CAGWYLEQFF.